These 2 T cell receptor beta chains were sequenced from one sample in a study of yellow fever vaccine responses in identical twins. MiXCR, run by TCRdb on the RT-PCR reads, gives a single entry per CDR3 protein. Altogether about 1,300 distinct CDR3 sequences are present, approximately 6.1% being singletons, with the ten largest covering approximately 12%. The sequencing used T cells from blood (PBMCs), unsorted or a sorted subset (not recorded which), collected before or after yellow fever vaccination (not recorded which). The receptors come from a woman aged 18-35 years who received the yellow fever vaccine.

This clonotype is labeled as medium-sized. J is TRBJ2-5 and V is TRBV3-1; D may correspond to TRBD1 or TRBD2 (5 bases each). CDR3 length: 16 residues. Trimming took off 3 bases at V and 1 base at J, with 15 bases between the two ends. The germline gives CDR1 LGHDT, CDR2 YNNKEL (reference sequence). CDR3 DNA: TGTGCCAGCAGCCAGGGACCGGGAAACCCCCAAGAGACCCAGTACTTC. Translated: CASSQGPGNPQETQYF.

Relative to its sample, this clonotype is medium-sized. The genes are TRBV29-1 and TRBJ1-4; a possible D gene is TRBD1 (5 bases). The CDR3 spans 13 residues. Trimming took 4 bases from V and 4 from J, leaving 10 bases between them. Germline V CDR1 and CDR2: SQVTM, ANQGSEA. CDR3 bases: TGCAGCGTTGCCAGGGATAATAATGAAAAACTGTTTTTT. Translated: CSVARDNNEKLFF.